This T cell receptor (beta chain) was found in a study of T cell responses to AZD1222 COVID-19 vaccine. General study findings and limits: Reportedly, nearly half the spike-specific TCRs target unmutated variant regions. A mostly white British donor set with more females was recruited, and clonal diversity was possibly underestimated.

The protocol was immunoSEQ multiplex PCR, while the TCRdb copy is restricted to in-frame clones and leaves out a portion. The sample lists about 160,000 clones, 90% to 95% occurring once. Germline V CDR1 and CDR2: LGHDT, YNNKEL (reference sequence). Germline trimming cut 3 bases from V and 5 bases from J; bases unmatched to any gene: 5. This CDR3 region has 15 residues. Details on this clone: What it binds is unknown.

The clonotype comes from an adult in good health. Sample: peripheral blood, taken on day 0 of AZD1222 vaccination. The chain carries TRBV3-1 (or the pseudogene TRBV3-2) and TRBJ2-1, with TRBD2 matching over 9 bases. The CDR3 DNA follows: TGTGCCAGCAGCCACCGCGGGAGGGGCGACAATGAGCAGTTCTTC. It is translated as CASSHRGRGDNEQFF.